This T cell receptor beta chain stems from a study of somatic mutations in cytotoxic T cells in rheumatoid arthritis. Study-level background: The researchers flow-sorted some T-cell populations stained with V beta antibodies and got nearly 100% purity, and these included V beta1+ cells sequenced for TCRB.

Positive magnetic bead selection was used to isolate CD4+ and CD8+ cells; purity was checked by flow cytometry. Original data processing: Rarely did patient CD8+ clones above 1% match published virus-specific TCRB sequences. Produced via immunoSEQ multiplex PCR; TCRdb's table is partial and in-frame only. V and J calls and clone size come straight from that table; D and trimming were deduced from the DNA. The repertoire holds approximately 21,000 clones, roughly 80% seen once, with more than 3.5% in the top ten. The germline V gene has CDR1 SGHDT and CDR2 YYEEEE. The J segment lost 4 bases and the V segment lost 5 bases, leaving 5 bases of the junction unmatched. The CDR3 contains 14 residues.

This chain joins TRBV5-6 and TRBJ2-7; the match to TRBD2 covers 11 bases. This TCR came from an adult with rheumatoid arthritis. Sequencing was done on a sample of CD8+ T cells sorted from blood. CDR3 bases: TGTGCCAGCAGAAGACTAGCGGGGAAGTACGAGCAGTACTTC. Translated: CASRRLAGKYEQYF.